This TCR beta chain was obtained from a study of blood T cell repertoires in COVID-19. As for the study in general: From the United States, Italy and Spain came samples of acute and convalescent COVID-19.

Clones were sequenced by immunoSEQ multiplex PCR, and TCRdb holds only the in-frame ones, with some missing. The data contain 200,000 to 250,000 clones, nearly 90% of them singletons. Germline V gene sequence: CDR1 ENHRY, CDR2 SYGVKD. The CDR3 extends over 14 amino acids. After removal of 4 bases from V and 7 bases from J, the junction contained 3 bases not matched to a gene. Cohort assignment relied on participant-reported clinical history. Cohort 3 donors were reported recovered after two negative PCRs, clearance, or symptom resolution. Specimen: PBMCs or T cells enriched from blood (not recorded which). The chain combines TRBV10-3 with TRBJ2-2, with 10 bases lining up with TRBD1. The TCR sequence derives from a man under 40 who had recovered from COVID-19. The chain's CDR3 is CAISGQGAGGELFF. CDR3 DNA sequence: TGTGCCATCAGTGGACAGGGGGCTGGCGGGGAGCTGTTTTTT.